Included here is one T cell receptor (beta chain) sequence, with context. These data belong to a study of blood T cell repertoires in COVID-19. Germline V gene data show CDR1 as LGHDT and CDR2 as YNNKEL (reference sequence). The trim removed 5 bases at V and 7 bases at J, leaving 9 bases unmatched. This CDR3 spans 15 amino acids. Source study methods: Amplification with reference gene primers provided the estimates of nucleated cell counts. This table comes from immunoSEQ multiplex PCR, and its TCRdb copy is limited to in-frame clones, with some not included. The V and J calls and clone size are taken from that table; D and trimming were inferred from the DNA. The table has about 200,000 clones, more than 80% seen once.

This TCR derives from a man aged 25 to 45 who had recovered from COVID-19. Source material: peripheral blood. J is TRBJ2-1 and V is TRBV3-1 (or the pseudogene TRBV3-2), with 9 nucleotides matching TRBD2. The chain's CDR3 is CASSTLAGGRNEQFF. The CDR3 DNA follows: TGTGCCAGCAGCACTCTGGCGGGGGGGCGGAATGAGCAGTTCTTC.